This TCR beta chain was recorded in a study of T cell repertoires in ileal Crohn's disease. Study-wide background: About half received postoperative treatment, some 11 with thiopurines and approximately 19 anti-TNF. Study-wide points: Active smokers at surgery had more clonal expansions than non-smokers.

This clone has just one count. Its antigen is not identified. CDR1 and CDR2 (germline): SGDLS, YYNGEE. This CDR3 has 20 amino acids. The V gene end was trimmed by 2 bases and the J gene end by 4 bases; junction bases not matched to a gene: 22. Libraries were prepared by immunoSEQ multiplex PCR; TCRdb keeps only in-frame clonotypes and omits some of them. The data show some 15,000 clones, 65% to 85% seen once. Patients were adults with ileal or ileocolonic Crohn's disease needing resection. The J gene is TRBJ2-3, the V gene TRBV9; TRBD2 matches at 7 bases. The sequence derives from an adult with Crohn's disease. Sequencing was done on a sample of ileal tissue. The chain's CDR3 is CASSVESGTRPGGRADTQYF. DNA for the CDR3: TGTGCCAGCAGCGTCGAATCCGGGACTCGCCCTGGGGGGAGGGCAGATACGCAGTATTTT.